Below are 21 T cell receptor beta chains sequenced from a single sample in a study of Ad26.COV2.S vaccination and SARS-CoV-2 variants. Documented treatment: around 19 received Ad26.COV2.S at low or high dose, single or two shots; 5 received placebo; per-sample allocation not given. The samples date from day 63 after the first vaccine or placebo injection. Libraries were prepared by immunoSEQ multiplex PCR; TCRdb keeps only in-frame clonotypes and omits some of them. The repertoire holds about 250,000 clones, with roughly 89% as singletons. Source: peripheral blood, taken in a trial of Ad26.COV2.S vaccine versus placebo. The receptors were gathered from a person aged 18 to 65 who received the Ad26.COV2.S COVID-19 vaccine or a placebo.

In DNA, the CDR3 is TGTGCCATCAGTGACAAGGGTCAGAGCTCTGGGGCCAACGTCCTGACTTTC. This sequence encodes CAISDKGQSSGANVLTF. The chain couples TRBV10-3 to TRBJ2-6, with D uncertain. CDR1 is ENHRY and CDR2 is SYGVKD in the germline V gene. This CDR3 comprises 17 residues. V lost 3 bases and J 0 bases, leaving 12 bases between the germline ends.

V usage is TRBV10-3 and J usage is TRBJ2-1, with 7 bases fitting TRBD2. With V trimmed by 5 bases and J by 1 base, 8 bases remained unmatched. The CDR3 spans 16 residues. Germline loops: CDR1 ENHRY, CDR2 SYGVKD. Written as DNA, the CDR3 is TGTGCCATCAGTCGACGACTAGCTGAATCCTACAATGAGCAGTTCTTC. Protein sequence: CAISRRLAESYNEQFF.

This chain uses TRBV9 with TRBJ1-6, with 10 positions matching TRBD1. V lost 0 bases and J lost 6; bases outside the gene matches: 0. The CDR3 is 15 amino acids. Germline values: CDR1 SGDLS, CDR2 YYNGEE. In DNA, the CDR3 is TGTGCCAGCAGCGTAGGGGACAGGGGTAATTCACCCCTCCACTTT. Translating it yields CASSVGDRGNSPLHF.

V and J are TRBV21-1 and TRBJ2-7; the DNA was not used to check the table's D call, TRBD2. TRBV21-1 is flagged as a pseudogene. The CDR3 spans 16 residues. Written as DNA, the CDR3 is TGTGCCAGCAGCAAGCCCAGGCGGGGTTACAGGTACGAGCAGTACGTC. The encoded protein is CASSKPRRGYRYEQYV.

The rearrangement joins TRBV2 to TRBJ2-3; 8 bases match TRBD2. The ends lost 6 bases at V and 6 bases at J; junction bases unmatched: 17. The CDR3 is made up of 17 amino acids. Germline V CDR1 and CDR2: SNHLY, FYNNEI. CDR3 residues: CASSYQIGLAGEDTQYF. The CDR3 bases are TGTGCCAGCAGCTATCAGATAGGACTAGCCGGGGAGGATACGCAGTATTTT.

The rearrangement joins TRBV27 to TRBJ2-3; 8 bases are a match to TRBD2. The V gene end was trimmed by 6 bases and the J gene end by 7 bases; junction bases not matched to a gene: 3. CDR1 MNHEY and CDR2 SMNVEV come from the germline V gene (reference sequence). This CDR3 has 12 amino acids. The DNA of the CDR3 is TGTGCCAGCAGAACTAGCGGATATACGCAGTATTTT. This gives the protein CASRTSGYTQYF.

The chain links TRBV21-1 to TRBJ2-7; TRBD1, the table's D call, was not compared with the DNA. TRBV21-1 is recorded as a pseudogene. The CDR3 consists of 16 residues. The CDR3 is CASSKGDRSHLYEQYF. In nucleotides, the CDR3 is TGTGCTAGCAGCAAAGGGGACAGGTCTCATCTCTACGAGCAGTACTTC.

The sample holds a few counts of this clone. This sequence joins TRBV6-2 or TRBV6-3 and TRBJ2-7; D possibly corresponds to TRBD1 (6 bases). Trimming cost V 2 bases and J 3 bases, with 11 bases left between them. Looked up from germline, CDR1 is MNHEY and CDR2 is SVGEGT. This CDR3 has 14 amino acids. CDR3 bases: TGTGCCAGCAGTTACCCCCACAGGGTCTACGAGCAGTACTTC. Translation gives CASSYPHRVYEQYF.

This clone was counted a single time. The J gene is TRBJ1-4, the V gene TRBV2, with D unresolved. The CDR3 has 13 amino acids. CDR1 SNHLY and CDR2 FYNNEI come from the germline V gene. Trimming pared 7 bases from V and 8 bases from J, leaving 14 bases between. The CDR3 sequence is CASKTNTGEKLFF. The CDR3 DNA reads as TGTGCCAGCAAGACCAATACGGGGGAAAAACTGTTTTTT.

V and J are TRBV7-8 and TRBJ2-5; 10 positions match TRBD1. The V segment lost 5 bases and the J segment 0 bases; nucleotides outside the gene matches: 6. From germline, CDR1 is SGHVS and CDR2 FQNEAQ. This CDR3 is built from 16 residues. This chain's CDR3 is CASSHRDRGDQETQYF. The CDR3 region has the DNA TGTGCCAGCAGCCACCGGGACAGGGGTGACCAAGAGACCCAGTACTTC.

The chain employs TRBV7-2 and TRBJ1-1; D gene uncertain. Germline V gives CDR1 SGHTA, CDR2 FQGNSA. V lost 1 base, J lost 11 bases, and 8 bases lay in between. CDR3 length equals 11 residues. The CDR3 loop is CASSLDMEAFF. DNA of the CDR3: TGTGCCAGCAGCTTAGACATGGAGGCTTTCTTT.

The CDR3, as DNA: TGTGCCAGCAGCTCTCAAGCGGGGGGGTTCAGTGAGCAGTTCTTC. Translating gives CASSSQAGGFSEQFF. The J gene is TRBJ2-1, the V gene TRBV7-3, with 10 bases fitting TRBD2. Germline V gene data show CDR1 as SGHTA and CDR2 as FQGTGA. CDR3 length: 15 residues. The V gene end was trimmed by 4 bases and the J gene end by 9 bases; junction bases not matched to a gene: 9.

The V and J genes are TRBV12-3 or TRBV12-4 and TRBJ1-1, with D tentatively TRBD1 (6 bases). Trimming took 5 bases from V and 10 from J, leaving 11 bases between them. The CDR3 is 11 residues long. The CDR3 DNA sequence: TGTGCCAGCAGTCTTCGGACAGTAGCTTTCTTT. Its translation is CASSLRTVAFF.

This chain links TRBV5-4 with TRBJ2-2, with TRBD2 identical over 8 bases. Trimming removed 4 bases from V and 0 bases from J; junction bases left unmatched: 2. From germline, CDR1 is SGHNT and CDR2 YYREEE (reference sequence). The CDR3 covers 15 residues. The CDR3 nucleotides read TGTGCCAGCAGCCAGGGACTAGCGAACACCGGGGAGCTGTTTTTT. Translation gives CASSQGLANTGELFF.

The chain links TRBV6-5 to TRBJ1-6, with 9 bases identical to TRBD1. Unmatched junction bases numbered 2, after V lost 6 bases and J lost 5 bases. The CDR3 is 14 amino acids. Germline values: CDR1 MNHEY, CDR2 SVGAGI. Here the CDR3 reads CASRGQGNNSPLHF. CDR3 coding DNA: TGTGCCAGCAGAGGACAGGGGAATAATTCACCCCTCCACTTT.

The chain is built from TRBV4-2 and TRBJ2-3; D is unclear. V lost 1 base and J lost 5, with 7 bases in between. The CDR3 has 13 amino acids. In germline, CDR1 is LGHNA, CDR2 YNFKEQ. The CDR3: CASSQGIEDTQYF. The CDR3 nucleotides are TGTGCCAGCAGCCAAGGGATAGAAGATACGCAGTATTTT.

The V call is TRBV7-9, the J call TRBJ2-5; D is possibly TRBD1 or TRBD2 (5 bases each). The CDR3 is made up of 15 amino acids. From germline, CDR1 is SEHNR and CDR2 FQNEAQ (reference sequence). V was pared by 1 base and J by 4 bases, with 13 bases between. In DNA form, the CDR3 reads TGTGCCAGCAGCTTAGTCCAGGGACGGGGAGAGACCCAGTACTTC. This translates into CASSLVQGRGETQYF.

The chain couples TRBV27 to TRBJ2-7; 10 bases are shared with TRBD1. Germline V gene lookup returns CDR1 MNHEY and CDR2 SMNVEV (reference sequence). There are 13 residues in the CDR3. J lost 6 bases, V lost 9 bases, and 8 bases had no gene match. CDR3 in amino acids: CASSGTGVGEQYF. In DNA, the CDR3 is TGTGCCAGTTCCGGGACAGGGGTTGGCGAGCAGTACTTC.

This clone was observed a single time. The J gene is TRBJ2-5, the V gene TRBV7-9; the D gene is possibly TRBD2 (7 bases). CDR3 length: 15 amino acids. Germline CDR1 reads SEHNR; CDR2 reads FQNEAQ (reference sequence). V was pared by 2 bases and J by 0 bases, with 10 bases between. CDR3 bases: TGTGCCAGCAGCTTAAGAGGGGGGGACCAAGAGACCCAGTACTTC. Translating gives CASSLRGGDQETQYF.

This chain links TRBV18 with TRBJ2-2; D possibly corresponds to TRBD2 (6 bases). The length of the CDR3 is 16 residues. V lost 3 bases and J lost 0, with 11 bases in between. Germline CDR1 KGHSH, CDR2 LQKENI. The chain's CDR3 is CASSPSSATNTGELFF. The CDR3 DNA reads TGTGCCAGCTCACCCTCTAGCGCGACGAACACCGGGGAGCTGTTTTTT.

V gene TRBV10-3 combines with J gene TRBJ2-2, with 8 bases that match TRBD2. From germline, CDR1 is ENHRY and CDR2 SYGVKD. Trimming removed 11 bases from V and 7 bases from J; junction bases left unmatched: 9. The CDR3 has 13 residues. The CDR3 here is CASRGREDGELFF. The DNA of the CDR3 is TGTGCCTCCCGTGGGCGGGAGGACGGGGAGCTGTTTTTT.